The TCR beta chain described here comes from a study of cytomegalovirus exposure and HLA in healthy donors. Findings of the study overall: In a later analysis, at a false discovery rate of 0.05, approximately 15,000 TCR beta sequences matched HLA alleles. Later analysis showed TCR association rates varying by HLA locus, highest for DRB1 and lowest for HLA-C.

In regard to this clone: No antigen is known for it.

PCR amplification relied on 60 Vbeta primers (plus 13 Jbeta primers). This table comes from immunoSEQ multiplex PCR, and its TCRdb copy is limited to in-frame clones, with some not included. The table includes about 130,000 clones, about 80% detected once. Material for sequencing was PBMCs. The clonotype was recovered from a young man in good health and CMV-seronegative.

The CDR3 here is CASSSSASGTVNYGYTF. The CDR3 DNA reads TGTGCCAGCAGTTCCTCGGCCTCCGGGACAGTTAACTATGGCTACACCTTC. The V and J genes are TRBV28 and TRBJ1-2, with 7 nucleotides matching TRBD1. This CDR3 region has 17 residues. Trimming removed 4 bases from V and 1 base from J; junction bases left unmatched: 12. Germline loops: CDR1 MDHEN, CDR2 SYDVKM.